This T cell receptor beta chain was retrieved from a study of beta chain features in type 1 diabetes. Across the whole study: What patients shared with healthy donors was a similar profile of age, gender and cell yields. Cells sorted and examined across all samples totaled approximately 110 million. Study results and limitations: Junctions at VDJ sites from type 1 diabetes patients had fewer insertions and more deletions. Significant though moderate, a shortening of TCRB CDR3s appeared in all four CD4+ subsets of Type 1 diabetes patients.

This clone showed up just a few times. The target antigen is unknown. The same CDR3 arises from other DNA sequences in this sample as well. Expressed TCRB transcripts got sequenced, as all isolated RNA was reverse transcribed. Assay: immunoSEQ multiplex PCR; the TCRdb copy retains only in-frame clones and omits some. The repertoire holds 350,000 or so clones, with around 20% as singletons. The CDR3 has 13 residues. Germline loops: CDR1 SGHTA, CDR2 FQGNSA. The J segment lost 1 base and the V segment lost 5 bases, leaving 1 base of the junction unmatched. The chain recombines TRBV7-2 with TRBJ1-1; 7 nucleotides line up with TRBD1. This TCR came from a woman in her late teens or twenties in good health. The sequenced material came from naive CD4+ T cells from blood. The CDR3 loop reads CASSRTGNTEAFF. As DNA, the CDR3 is TGTGCCAGCAGCCGGACAGGGAACACTGAAGCTTTCTTT.